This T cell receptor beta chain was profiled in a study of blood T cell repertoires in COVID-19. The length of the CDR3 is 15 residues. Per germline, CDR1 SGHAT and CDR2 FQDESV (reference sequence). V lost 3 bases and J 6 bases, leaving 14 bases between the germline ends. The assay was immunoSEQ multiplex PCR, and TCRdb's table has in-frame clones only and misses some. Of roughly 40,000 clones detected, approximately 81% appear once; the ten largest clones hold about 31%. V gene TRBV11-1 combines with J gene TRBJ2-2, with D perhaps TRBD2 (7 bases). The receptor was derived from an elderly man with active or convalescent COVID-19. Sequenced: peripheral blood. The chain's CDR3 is CASSFRGLRAGELFF. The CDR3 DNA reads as TGTGCCAGCAGCTTCAGGGGACTACGCGCCGGGGAGCTGTTTTTT.